The 21 T cell receptor beta chains presented below share a single source sample, sequenced in a study of blood T cell repertoires in COVID-19. The repertoire was sequenced with immunoSEQ multiplex PCR; TCRdb's copy has only in-frame clones and lacks some. The sample yields a few hundred thousand clones, about 88% seen once. Sequenced sample: PBMCs or T cells enriched from blood (not recorded which). Receptors were obtained from a woman aged 25 to 45 who had been exposed to COVID-19.

The rearrangement uses TRBV7-2 and TRBJ2-7; D not certain. Trimming pared 1 base from V and 0 bases from J, leaving 7 bases between. This CDR3 is 14 amino acids long. CDR1 is SGHTA, CDR2 FQGNSA, per germline. The CDR3: CASSLGVISYEQYF. The CDR3 coding sequence is TGTGCCAGCAGCTTAGGAGTAATCTCCTACGAGCAGTACTTC.

The V and J genes are TRBV27 and TRBJ1-1; 8 bases are shared with TRBD1. The ends lost 0 bases at V and 0 bases at J; junction bases unmatched: 6. Per the germline V gene, CDR1 is MNHEY and CDR2 is SMNVEV (reference sequence). This CDR3 is built from 17 residues. The CDR3: CASSLSRTGYLNTEAFF. The CDR3 DNA follows: TGTGCCAGCAGTTTATCCCGGACAGGGTATCTGAACACTGAAGCTTTCTTT.

The chain joins TRBV27 to TRBJ1-5, with 8 nucleotides matching TRBD1. The germline V gene encodes CDR1 MNHEY and CDR2 SMNVEV (reference sequence). The CDR3 covers 15 residues. V lost 5 bases, J lost 2 bases, and 5 bases stayed unmatched. CDR3 protein: CASSQLTGGNQPQHF. The CDR3 bases are TGTGCCAGCAGTCAACTGACAGGGGGCAATCAGCCCCAGCATTTT.

V and J are TRBV29-1 and TRBJ2-1, with 11 bases fitting TRBD2. V was clipped by 3 bases and J by 12 bases; unmatched bases: 10. The CDR3 contains 14 residues. The V gene's germline CDR1 is SQVTM and CDR2 ANQGSEA. DNA of the CDR3: TGCAGCGTTGATCGGGCTAGCGGGAGGTTCGCGCAGTTCTTC. Protein: CSVDRASGRFAQFF.

The chain links TRBV7-3 to TRBJ2-3, with a possible D match to TRBD2 (5 bases). This CDR3 region has 15 residues. Trimming removed 4 bases at V and 3 bases at J, with 14 bases between. Germline loops: CDR1 SGHTA, CDR2 FQGTGA. The CDR3 region is CASSSLASGTDTQYF. The CDR3 nucleotides are TGTGCCAGCAGCTCCTTAGCGTCGGGGACAGATACGCAGTATTTT.

This sequence joins TRBV10-3 and TRBJ1-1; D gene ambiguous. CDR3 size: 12 residues. Germline V gene data show CDR1 as ENHRY and CDR2 as SYGVKD. V lost 6 bases and J lost 3, with 8 bases in between. This CDR3 reads CAIRREDTEAFF. The CDR3 nucleotides are TGTGCCATCAGGAGGGAGGACACTGAAGCTTTCTTT.

The chain carries TRBV2 and TRBJ1-1; tentative D call: TRBD1 (5 bases). V lost 0 bases and J lost 5, with 7 bases in between. CDR3 size: 13 residues. Germline V gene lookup returns CDR1 SNHLY and CDR2 FYNNEI. As DNA, the CDR3 is TGTGCCAGCAGTGAAGCGGGGGGTACTGAAGCTTTCTTT. It yields the protein CASSEAGGTEAFF.

This clone was observed a handful of times. V is TRBV27 and J is TRBJ2-7, with TRBD1 matching 9 bases. This CDR3 comprises 15 residues. Germline CDR1 and CDR2: MNHEY and SMNVEV (reference sequence). Losses at the gene ends were 4 bases for V and 5 bases for J; bases not matched to a gene: 9. The CDR3 spells CASSSRDRVVDEQYF. The DNA for the CDR3 is TGTGCCAGCAGTTCCCGGGACAGGGTTGTTGACGAGCAGTACTTC.

The genes are TRBV9 and TRBJ2-2; possible D gene TRBD2, 5 bases. Between the trimmed V and J ends, which lost 4 bases and 4 bases, there was a span of 14 bases. CDR1 is SGDLS, CDR2 YYNGEE, per germline. The length of the CDR3 is 15 residues. The CDR3 nucleotides are TGTGCCAGCAGCCCCGGAGGACGGATCACCGGGGAGCTGTTTTTT. As protein: CASSPGGRITGELFF.

This clone occurred once. This chain uses TRBV25-1 with TRBJ1-6; weak D call: TRBD1 (6 bases). Germline V lookup: CDR1 MGHDK, CDR2 SYGVNS. This CDR3 region has 15 residues. V lost 6 bases and J 7 bases, leaving 16 bases between the germline ends. In DNA form, the CDR3 reads TGTGCCAGCAGGGCACCGGGGGGCTTAAATTCACCCCTCCACTTT. Its translation is CASRAPGGLNSPLHF.

This clone was seen at least ten times. V usage is TRBV6-5 and J usage is TRBJ1-1, with D possibly being TRBD1 (6 bases). The V end was cut by 2 bases, the J end by 1 base, with 8 bases between. This CDR3 spans 14 amino acids. Looked up from germline, CDR1 is MNHEY and CDR2 is SVGAGI. CDR3 in DNA: TGTGCCAGCAGTTACCAGGACAGGAACACTGAAGCTTTCTTT. Protein: CASSYQDRNTEAFF.

The chain's CDR3 is CASSHPPGPYADGYTF. The CDR3 DNA is TGTGCCAGCAGCCACCCTCCCGGTCCATATGCCGATGGCTACACCTTC. The V call is TRBV27, the J call TRBJ1-2; D is ambiguous. Trimming removed 6 bases from V and 6 bases from J, with 23 bases in between. CDR1 MNHEY and CDR2 SMNVEV come from the germline V gene (reference sequence). The CDR3 length is 16 residues.

The V gene is TRBV6-5, the J gene TRBJ1-5; D is uncertain. CDR3 length: 15 amino acids. Trimming left V 0 bases short and J 6 bases short, with 12 bases between. Looked up from germline, CDR1 is MNHEY and CDR2 is SVGAGI. In DNA, the CDR3 is TGTGCCAGCAGTTACTCGAAGGAGGGCGGTCAGCCCCAGCATTTT. Amino acid sequence: CASSYSKEGGQPQHF.

The CDR3: CASSDRRGIYLDTEAFF. CDR3 nucleotides: TGTGCCAGCAGTGATCGCAGGGGTATCTATCTTGACACTGAAGCTTTCTTT. The chain couples TRBV27 to TRBJ1-1; tentative D call: TRBD1 (6 bases). V lost 5 bases and J 3 bases, leaving 22 bases between the germline ends. CDR1 and CDR2 (germline): MNHEY, SMNVEV (reference sequence). CDR3 size: 17 residues.

The V and J genes are TRBV5-1 and TRBJ2-7; 8 bases align to TRBD1. This CDR3 region has 15 residues. V gave up 5 bases and J gave up 2 bases; unmatched junction bases: 9. Germline CDR1 is SGHRS and CDR2 is YFSETQ. The CDR3 nucleotides read TGCGCCAGCAGGTTCGACAGGGGCCTAACCTACGAGCAGTACTTC. It codes for CASRFDRGLTYEQYF.

V is TRBV5-1 and J is TRBJ2-7; 7 positions agree with TRBD1. This CDR3 comprises 15 residues. With V trimmed by 1 base and J by 4 bases, 8 bases remained unmatched. The germline gives CDR1 SGHRS, CDR2 YFSETQ. CDR3 loop: CASSLTGARTYEQYF. The CDR3 DNA reads TGCGCCAGCAGCTTGACAGGGGCACGGACATACGAGCAGTACTTC.

The CDR3 loop reads CASTPIVVIGGDNYGYTF. Written as DNA, the CDR3 is TGTGCCAGCACCCCTATCGTGGTAATAGGGGGGGATAACTATGGCTACACCTTC. This chain joins TRBV7-9 and TRBJ1-2, with D perhaps TRBD1 (6 bases). This CDR3 spans 18 amino acids. Per germline, CDR1 SEHNR and CDR2 FQNEAQ (reference sequence). Trimming pared 7 bases from V and 1 base from J, leaving 25 bases between. Drawing the rest from reference TRBV7-9 and TRBJ1-2, the complete variable domain is DTGVSQNPRHKITKRGQNVTFRCDPISEHNRLYWYRQTLGQGPEFLTYFQNEAQLEKSRLLSDRFSAERPKGSFSTLEIQRTEQGDSAMYLCASTPIVVIGGDNYGYTFGSGTRLTVV.

This clone was recorded a few times. This chain uses TRBV18 with TRBJ1-1; D unclear. Trimming removed 4 bases at V and 1 base at J, with 7 bases between. This CDR3 region has 13 residues. From germline, CDR1 is KGHSH and CDR2 LQKENI. The CDR3 DNA reads TGTGCCAGCTCACGGCAAGAGAACACTGAAGCTTTCTTT. Its translation is CASSRQENTEAFF.

The CDR3 DNA follows: TGTGCCAGCAGCTCGGACAGGGGCAATCAGCCCCAGCATTTT. Residues: CASSSDRGNQPQHF. This sequence joins TRBV7-9 and TRBJ1-5; 8 nucleotides match TRBD1. The CDR3 is made up of 14 amino acids. Germline-derived CDR1 and CDR2 are SEHNR and FQNEAQ (reference sequence). With 4 bases clipped from V and 2 bases from J, the junction kept 1 base outside the gene matches. Variable domain in full (rest from reference TRBV7-9 and TRBJ1-5): DTGVSQNPRHKITKRGQNVTFRCDPISEHNRLYWYRQTLGQGPEFLTYFQNEAQLEKSRLLSDRFSAERPKGSFSTLEIQRTEQGDSAMYLCASSSDRGNQPQHFGDGTRLSIL.

The chain is built from TRBV13 and TRBJ1-6, with TRBD1 as a possible D gene (5 bases). The germline gives CDR1 PRHDT, CDR2 FYEKMQ (reference sequence). V shed 7 bases and J shed 7 bases, with 14 bases lying between them. The length of the CDR3 is 14 residues. This chain's CDR3 is CASTPGGMNSPLHF. The CDR3 region has the DNA TGTGCCAGCACCCCGGGGGGGATGAATTCACCCCTCCACTTT. Supplemented by reference TRBV13 and TRBJ1-6, the full variable domain reads AAGVIQSPRHLIKEKRETATLKCYPIPRHDTVYWYQQGPGQDPQFLISFYEKMQSDKGSIPDRFSAQQFSDYHSELNMSSLELGDSALYFCASTPGGMNSPLHFGNGTRLTVT.

This clone was seen only once. The chain recombines TRBV7-6 with TRBJ2-1, with D possibly matching TRBD1 (5 bases). The germline gives CDR1 SGHVS, CDR2 FNYEAQ. This CDR3 has 16 amino acids. Trimming shortened V by 1 base and J by 3 bases, and 13 bases separated the two germline ends. The CDR3 loop reads CASSLGEQENYNEQFF. Here the CDR3 DNA reads TGTGCCAGCAGCTTAGGAGAACAGGAAAACTACAATGAGCAGTTCTTC.